Below, 10 T cell receptor beta chains from the same sample are listed, as sequenced in a study of cytomegalovirus exposure and HLA in healthy donors. Repertoires were generated with immunoSEQ multiplex PCR, while TCRdb's copy carries only in-frame clones and drops some. Here the sample spans more than 60,000 clones, 96% being singletons. The sequenced sample was PBMCs. Source of these receptors: a young woman in good health and CMV-seropositive.

The rearrangement joins TRBV30 to TRBJ2-1; 8 bases match TRBD2. The CDR3 has 14 residues. Germline CDR1 is GTSNPN and CDR2 is SVGIG (reference sequence). Unmatched junction bases numbered 6, after V lost 1 base and J lost 7 bases. DNA of the CDR3: TGTGCCTGGAGTGGCGGGAGGCCGGGAAATGAGCAGTTCTTC. Protein: CAWSGGRPGNEQFF.

The chain links TRBV23-1 to TRBJ2-3; TRBD2 agrees at 11 bases. TRBV23-1 is designated an ORF whose function remains uncertain. There are 16 residues in the CDR3. Trimming took 0 bases from V and 3 from J; bases not matched to a gene: 2. The CDR3 DNA reads as TGCGCCAGCAGTCAATCACTAGCGGGGGAGACAGATACGCAGTATTTT. Its protein product is CASSQSLAGETDTQYF.

The V call is TRBV4-3, the J call TRBJ2-1; possible D gene TRBD2, 6 bases. In germline, CDR1 is LGHNA, CDR2 YSLEER. V lost 1 base, J lost 4 bases, and 14 bases lay in between. The length of the CDR3 is 16 residues. The CDR3 sequence is CASSQAETREYNEQFF. The CDR3 DNA is TGCGCCAGCAGCCAAGCTGAGACTAGGGAATACAATGAGCAGTTCTTC.

The chain is built from TRBV29-1 and TRBJ2-3; a possible D gene is TRBD2 (5 bases). There are 13 residues in the CDR3. Deletions cut 7 bases from V and 6 bases from J, with 17 bases between. CDR1 and CDR2 (germline): SQVTM, ANQGSEA. CDR3 DNA sequence: TGCAGCGCCGACCTAGGCGGGCTGGATACGCAGTATTTT. Translating it yields CSADLGGLDTQYF.

The chain uses TRBV5-6 and TRBJ2-1, with 9 bases matching TRBD1. The J segment lost 8 bases and the V segment lost 3 bases, leaving 9 bases of the junction unmatched. This CDR3 region has 15 residues. Germline CDR1 and CDR2: SGHDT and YYEEEE. The DNA of the CDR3 is TGTGCCAGCAGCTGGGGGGGACAGGGTAGGGATGAGCAGTTCTTC. Translating it yields CASSWGGQGRDEQFF.

This clone has just one count. The V and J genes are TRBV6-5 and TRBJ2-7, with D possibly TRBD2 on 5 matching bases. The CDR3 is made up of 12 amino acids. V lost 5 bases and J lost 3, with 8 bases in between. Germline loops: CDR1 MNHEY, CDR2 SVGAGI. CDR3 sequence reads: CASSPAGYEQYF. In DNA form, the CDR3 reads TGTGCCAGCAGTCCGGCGGGCTACGAGCAGTACTTC.

This CDR3 reads CASSTRQGGTSGTYEQYF. The CDR3 coding sequence is TGTGCCAGCAGTACTAGACAGGGCGGGACTAGCGGCACTTACGAGCAGTACTTC. The rearrangement joins TRBV27 to TRBJ2-7; TRBD2 matches at 11 bases. Germline CDR1 MNHEY, CDR2 SMNVEV (reference sequence). The CDR3 is 18 amino acids. The junction had 16 bases not matched to a gene; V was cut back by 5 bases and J by 4 bases.

The chain has TRBV5-1 and TRBJ1-4, with 7 bases aligning to TRBD1. Germline V gene lookup returns CDR1 SGHRS and CDR2 YFSETQ. The length of the CDR3 is 16 residues. J lost 0 bases, V lost 3 bases, and 5 bases had no gene match. The CDR3 reads CASSSNGQATNEKLFF. As DNA, the CDR3 is TGCGCCAGCAGCTCAAACGGACAGGCAACTAATGAAAAACTGTTTTTT.

On this clone itself: This specimen includes other DNA sequences encoding the same CDR3. V gene TRBV29-1 combines with J gene TRBJ2-7, with D perhaps matching TRBD1 (6 bases). The V end was cut by 5 bases, the J end by 2 bases, with 10 bases between. This CDR3 spans 12 amino acids. CDR1 and CDR2 from the germline V gene are SQVTM and ANQGSEA. CDR3 sequence reads: CSVRGTPYEQYF. CDR3 coding DNA: TGCAGCGTTAGGGGGACACCCTACGAGCAGTACTTC.

V gene TRBV6-6 combines with J gene TRBJ2-7, with TRBD1 identical over 7 bases. The J segment lost 2 bases and the V segment lost 6 bases, leaving 7 bases of the junction unmatched. The germline V gene has CDR1 MNHNY and CDR2 SVGAGI (reference sequence). This CDR3 is built from 14 residues. CDR3 loop: CASRGGQATYEQYF. The DNA for the CDR3 is TGTGCCAGCAGGGGCGGACAGGCAACCTACGAGCAGTACTTC.